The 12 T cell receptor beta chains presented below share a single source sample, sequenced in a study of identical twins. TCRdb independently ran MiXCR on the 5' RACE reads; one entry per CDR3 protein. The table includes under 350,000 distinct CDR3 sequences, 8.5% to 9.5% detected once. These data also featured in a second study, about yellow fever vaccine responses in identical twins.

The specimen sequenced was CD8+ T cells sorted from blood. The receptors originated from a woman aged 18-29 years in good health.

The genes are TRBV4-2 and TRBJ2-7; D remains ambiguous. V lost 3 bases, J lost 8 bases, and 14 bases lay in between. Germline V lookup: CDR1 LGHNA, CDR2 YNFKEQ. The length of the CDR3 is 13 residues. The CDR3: CASSHPLSPQQYF. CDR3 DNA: TGTGCCAGCAGCCACCCCCTCAGTCCCCAGCAGTACTTC.

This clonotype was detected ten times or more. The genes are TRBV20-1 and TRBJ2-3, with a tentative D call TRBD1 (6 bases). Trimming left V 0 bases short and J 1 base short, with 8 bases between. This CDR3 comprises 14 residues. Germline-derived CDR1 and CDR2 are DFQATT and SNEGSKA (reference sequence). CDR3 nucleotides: TGCAGTGCTAGAGACAGGGGTGGCACAGATACGCAGTATTTT. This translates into CSARDRGGTDTQYF.

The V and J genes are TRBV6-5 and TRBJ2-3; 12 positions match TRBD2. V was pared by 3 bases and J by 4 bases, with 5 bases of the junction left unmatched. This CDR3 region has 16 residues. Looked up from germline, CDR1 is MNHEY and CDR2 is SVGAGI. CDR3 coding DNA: TGTGCCAGCAGTTATTTGGGACTAGCGGGCTCAGATACGCAGTATTTT. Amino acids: CASSYLGLAGSDTQYF.

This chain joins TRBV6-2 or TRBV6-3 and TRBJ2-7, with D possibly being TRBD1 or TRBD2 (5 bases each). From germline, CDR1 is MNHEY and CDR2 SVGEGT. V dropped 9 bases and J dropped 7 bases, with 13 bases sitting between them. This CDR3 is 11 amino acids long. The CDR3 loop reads CARTGRTEQYF. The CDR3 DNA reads TGTGCCAGAACAGGACGGACTGAGCAGTACTTC.

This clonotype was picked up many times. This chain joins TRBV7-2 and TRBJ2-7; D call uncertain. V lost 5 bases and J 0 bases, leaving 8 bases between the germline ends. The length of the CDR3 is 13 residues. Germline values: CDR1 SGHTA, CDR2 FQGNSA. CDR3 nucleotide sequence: TGTGCCAGCAGCCCCCCCCCCTCCTACGAGCAGTACTTC. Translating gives CASSPPPSYEQYF.

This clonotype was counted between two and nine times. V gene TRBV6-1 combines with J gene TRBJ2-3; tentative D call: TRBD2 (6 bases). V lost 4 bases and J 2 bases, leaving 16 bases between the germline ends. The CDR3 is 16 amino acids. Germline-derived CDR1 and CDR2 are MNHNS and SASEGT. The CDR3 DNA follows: TGTGCCAGCAGTGTTACGAGGACTACTCCCACAGATACGCAGTATTTT. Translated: CASSVTRTTPTDTQYF.

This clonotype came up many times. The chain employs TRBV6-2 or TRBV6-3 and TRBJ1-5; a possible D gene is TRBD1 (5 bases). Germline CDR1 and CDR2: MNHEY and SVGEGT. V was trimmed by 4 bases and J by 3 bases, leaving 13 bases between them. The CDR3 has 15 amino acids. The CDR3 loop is CASSWEQESNQPQHF. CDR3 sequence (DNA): TGTGCCAGCAGTTGGGAACAGGAGTCCAATCAGCCCCAGCATTTT.

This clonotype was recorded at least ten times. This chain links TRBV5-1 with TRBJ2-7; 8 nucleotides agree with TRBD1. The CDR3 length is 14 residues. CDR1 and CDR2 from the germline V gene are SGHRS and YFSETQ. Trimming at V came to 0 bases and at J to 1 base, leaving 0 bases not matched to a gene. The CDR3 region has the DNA TGCGCCAGCAGCTTGGGACAGGGGTCCTACGAGCAGTACTTC. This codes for CASSLGQGSYEQYF.

CDR3 residues: CAWSEGNTEAFF. In nucleotides, the CDR3 is TGTGCCTGGAGTGAGGGGAACACTGAAGCTTTCTTT. The V call is TRBV30, the J call TRBJ1-1; D gene ambiguous. From germline, CDR1 is GTSNPN and CDR2 SVGIG (reference sequence). The CDR3 is 12 amino acids. Trimming stripped 1 base from V and 1 base from J, with 4 bases between.

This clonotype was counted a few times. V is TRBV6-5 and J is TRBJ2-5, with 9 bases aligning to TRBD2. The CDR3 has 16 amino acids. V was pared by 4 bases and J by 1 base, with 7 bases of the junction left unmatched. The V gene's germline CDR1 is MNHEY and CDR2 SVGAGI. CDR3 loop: CASSSRLAASQETQYF. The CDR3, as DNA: TGTGCCAGCAGTTCCCGACTAGCGGCCTCCCAAGAGACCCAGTACTTC.

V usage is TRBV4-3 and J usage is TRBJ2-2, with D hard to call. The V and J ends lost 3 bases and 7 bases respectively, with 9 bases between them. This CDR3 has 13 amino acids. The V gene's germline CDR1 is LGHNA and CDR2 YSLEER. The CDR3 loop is CASSHEVGGELFF. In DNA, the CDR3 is TGCGCCAGCAGCCATGAGGTCGGCGGGGAGCTGTTTTTT.

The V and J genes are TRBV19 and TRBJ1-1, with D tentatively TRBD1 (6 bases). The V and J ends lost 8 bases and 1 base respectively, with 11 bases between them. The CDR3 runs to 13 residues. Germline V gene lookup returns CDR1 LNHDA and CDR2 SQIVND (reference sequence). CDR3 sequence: CASVQGQNTEAFF. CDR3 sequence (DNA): TGTGCCAGTGTACAGGGACAGAACACTGAAGCTTTCTTT.